These 9 T cell receptor beta chains share one sample of origin, sequenced in a study of control samples from healthy donors and cancer patients (dated by TCRdb to about 2020). The protocol used for the library was the immunoSEQ multiplex PCR assay. TCRdb carries this immuneACCESS record with in-frame sequences only. Its versions omit some clonotypes, under half of them owing to an unresolved V gene in the studies checked, with the rest unexplained. The sample contains fewer than 130,000 clones, roughly 90% of them found a single time. The ten largest clones take up 3.5% to 4% of the sample. Sequencing used PBMCs. Source of these receptors: a woman aged 55-70 years with lung cancer.

The chain carries TRBV24-1 and TRBJ2-1; 8 nucleotides match TRBD2. With V trimmed by 5 bases and J by 5 bases, 10 bases remained unmatched. The germline V gene has CDR1 KGHDR and CDR2 SFDVKD. This CDR3 has 16 residues. CDR3 DNA sequence: TGTGCCACCAGTGGGGGGCGGGGACTAGGAAACAATGAGCAGTTCTTC. It translates to CATSGGRGLGNNEQFF.

The chain uses TRBV30 and TRBJ1-1; D uncertain. CDR1 GTSNPN and CDR2 SVGIG come from the germline V gene (reference sequence). This CDR3 has 13 amino acids. The germline V and J ends were trimmed by 5 bases and 2 bases, with 12 bases remaining between them. CDR3 sequence (DNA): TGTGCCTGGTCGGCGACACACAACACTGAAGCTTTCTTT. Translation: CAWSATHNTEAFF.

The rearrangement joins TRBV7-3 to TRBJ2-3, with D perhaps matching TRBD1 or TRBD2 (5 bases each). The CDR3 contains 14 residues. V gave up 5 bases and J gave up 2 bases, with 11 bases separating them. Germline V gene sequence: CDR1 SGHTA, CDR2 FQGTGA. The CDR3 reads CASSHGTSTDTQYF. CDR3 nucleotide sequence: TGTGCCAGCAGCCACGGGACCTCCACAGATACGCAGTATTTT.

The chain links TRBV19 to TRBJ1-2, with a possible D match to TRBD1 (5 bases). The germline V gene encodes CDR1 LNHDA and CDR2 SQIVND (reference sequence). CDR3 length: 14 residues. V lost 3 bases and J 6 bases, leaving 14 bases between the germline ends. CDR3 in amino acids: CASSISQGRNGYTF. The CDR3 DNA sequence: TGTGCCAGTAGTATCTCTCAGGGACGGAATGGCTACACCTTC.

This chain links TRBV7-9 with TRBJ1-1; 8 nucleotides match TRBD1. V shed 6 bases, J shed 2 bases, and the junction held 8 bases outside the gene matches. Looked up from germline, CDR1 is SEHNR and CDR2 is FQNEAQ (reference sequence). CDR3 length: 15 amino acids. CDR3 DNA: TGTGCCAGCAGACCCGGGACAGGCTTTAACACTGAAGCTTTCTTT. It codes for CASRPGTGFNTEAFF.

The chain links TRBV27 to TRBJ2-3; D is unresolved. This CDR3 has 15 residues. V dropped 5 bases and J dropped 8 bases, with 20 bases sitting between them. Germline V gene lookup returns CDR1 MNHEY and CDR2 SMNVEV (reference sequence). CDR3 nucleotides: TGTGCCAGCAGTCCCCTAGTGGCCCCCTCTGGTACGCAGTATTTT. This gives the protein CASSPLVAPSGTQYF.

This chain links TRBV9 with TRBJ1-2; 10 nucleotides agree with TRBD1. CDR3 length: 18 residues. V shed 3 bases and J 8 bases; nucleotides not matched to a gene: 19. Germline CDR1 reads SGDLS; CDR2 reads YYNGEE. CDR3 sequence reads: CASSAGDMYRTGGKGYTF. The DNA for the CDR3 is TGTGCCAGCAGCGCCGGAGACATGTACAGGACAGGGGGTAAAGGCTACACCTTC.

The V call is TRBV18, the J call TRBJ1-6, with 9 bases aligning to TRBD1. CDR3 length: 15 residues. V lost 4 bases, J lost 9 bases, and 7 bases stayed unmatched. Germline V gene sequence: CDR1 KGHSH, CDR2 LQKENI. The CDR3 sequence is CASSRDRDRASPLHF. The CDR3 DNA sequence: TGTGCCAGCTCACGGGACCGGGACAGGGCTTCACCCCTCCACTTT.

The CDR3 region is CASSPPGDIGGYTF. The CDR3 DNA reads as TGTGCCAGCAGCCCCCCTGGAGATATTGGTGGCTACACCTTC. V gene TRBV5-5 combines with J gene TRBJ1-2; no clear D. The V end lost 4 bases, the J end lost 7 bases, and 17 bases lay between the germline ends. The CDR3 loop spans 14 amino acids. Germline CDR1 reads SGHKS; CDR2 reads YYEKEE (reference sequence).